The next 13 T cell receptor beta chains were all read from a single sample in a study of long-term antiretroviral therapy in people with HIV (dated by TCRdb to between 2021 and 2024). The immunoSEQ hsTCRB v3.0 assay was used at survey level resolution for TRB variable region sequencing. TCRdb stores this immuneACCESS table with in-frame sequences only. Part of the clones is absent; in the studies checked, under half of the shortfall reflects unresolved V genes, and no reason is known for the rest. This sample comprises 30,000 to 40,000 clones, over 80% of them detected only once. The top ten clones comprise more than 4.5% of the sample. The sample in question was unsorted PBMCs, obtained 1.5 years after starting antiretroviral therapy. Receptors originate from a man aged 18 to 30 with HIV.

CDR3 bases: TGTGCCAGCAGCCGCCTGGGGGATAGTCGCGAGCAGTACTTC. It codes for CASSRLGDSREQYF. The rearrangement joins TRBV7-9 to TRBJ2-7, with D tentatively TRBD1 or TRBD2 (5 bases each). Looked up from germline, CDR1 is SEHNR and CDR2 is FQNEAQ (reference sequence). The CDR3 consists of 14 residues. The V end lost 5 bases, the J end lost 6 bases, and 17 bases lay between the germline ends.

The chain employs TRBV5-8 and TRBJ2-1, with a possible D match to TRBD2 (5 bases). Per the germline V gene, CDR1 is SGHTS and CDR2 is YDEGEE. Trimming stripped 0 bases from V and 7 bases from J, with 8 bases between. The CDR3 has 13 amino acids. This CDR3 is CASSLAPGNEQFF. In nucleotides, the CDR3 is TGTGCCAGCAGCTTGGCCCCGGGGAATGAGCAGTTCTTC.

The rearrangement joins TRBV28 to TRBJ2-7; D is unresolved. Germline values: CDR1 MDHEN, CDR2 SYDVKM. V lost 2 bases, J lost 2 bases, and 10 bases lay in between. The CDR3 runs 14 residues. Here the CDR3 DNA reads TGTGCCAGCAGTTTAACCGGATTCACCTACGAGCAGTACTTC. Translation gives CASSLTGFTYEQYF.

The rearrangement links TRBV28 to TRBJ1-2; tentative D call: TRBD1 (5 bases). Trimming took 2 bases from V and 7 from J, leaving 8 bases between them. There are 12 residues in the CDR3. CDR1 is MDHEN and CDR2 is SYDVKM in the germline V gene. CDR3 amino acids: CASSLGGGGYTF. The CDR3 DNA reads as TGTGCCAGCAGTTTAGGGGGGGGTGGCTACACCTTC.

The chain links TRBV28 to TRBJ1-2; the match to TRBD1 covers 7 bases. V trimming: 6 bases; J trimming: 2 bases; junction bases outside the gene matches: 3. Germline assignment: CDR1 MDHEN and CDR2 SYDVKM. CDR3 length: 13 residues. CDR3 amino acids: CASSPGQNYGYTF. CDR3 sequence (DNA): TGTGCCAGCAGCCCGGGACAGAACTATGGCTACACCTTC.

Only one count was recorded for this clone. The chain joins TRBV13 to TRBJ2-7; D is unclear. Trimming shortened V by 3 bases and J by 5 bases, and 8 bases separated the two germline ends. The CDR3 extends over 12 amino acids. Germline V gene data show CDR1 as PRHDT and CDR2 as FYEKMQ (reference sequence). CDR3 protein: CASSLSRDEQYF. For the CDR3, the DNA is TGTGCCAGCAGCTTGAGCCGGGACGAGCAGTACTTC.

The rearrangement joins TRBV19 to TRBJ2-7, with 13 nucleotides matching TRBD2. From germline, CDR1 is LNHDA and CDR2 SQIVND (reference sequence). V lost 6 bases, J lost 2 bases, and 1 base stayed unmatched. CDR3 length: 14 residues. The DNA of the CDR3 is TGTGCCAGTAGCGGGACTAGCGGGGCCTACGAGCAGTACTTC. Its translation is CASSGTSGAYEQYF.

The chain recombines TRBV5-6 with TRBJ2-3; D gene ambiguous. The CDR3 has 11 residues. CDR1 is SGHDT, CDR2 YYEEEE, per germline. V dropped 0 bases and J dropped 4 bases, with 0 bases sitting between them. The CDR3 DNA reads TGTGCCAGCAGCTTGGCAGATACGCAGTATTTT. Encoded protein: CASSLADTQYF.

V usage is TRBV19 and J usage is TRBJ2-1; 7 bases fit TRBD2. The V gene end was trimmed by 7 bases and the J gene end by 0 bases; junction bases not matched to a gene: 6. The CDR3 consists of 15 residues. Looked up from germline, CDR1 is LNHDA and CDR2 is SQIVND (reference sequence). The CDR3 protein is CASTAAGSSYNEQFF. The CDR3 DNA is TGTGCCAGTACGGCAGCGGGGAGCTCCTACAATGAGCAGTTCTTC.

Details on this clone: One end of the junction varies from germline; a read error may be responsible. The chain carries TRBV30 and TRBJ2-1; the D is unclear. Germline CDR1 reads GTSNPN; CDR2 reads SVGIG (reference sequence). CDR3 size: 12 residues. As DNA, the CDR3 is TGTGCCTGGAGTCCCTCCAACAATGAGCAGTTCTTC. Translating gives CAWSPSNNEQFF.

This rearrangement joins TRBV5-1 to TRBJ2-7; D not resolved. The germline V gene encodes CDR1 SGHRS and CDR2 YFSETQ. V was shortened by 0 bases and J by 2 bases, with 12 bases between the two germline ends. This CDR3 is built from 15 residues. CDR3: CASSLAAGSTYEQYF. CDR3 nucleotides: TGCGCCAGCAGCTTGGCGGCCGGGTCCACCTACGAGCAGTACTTC.

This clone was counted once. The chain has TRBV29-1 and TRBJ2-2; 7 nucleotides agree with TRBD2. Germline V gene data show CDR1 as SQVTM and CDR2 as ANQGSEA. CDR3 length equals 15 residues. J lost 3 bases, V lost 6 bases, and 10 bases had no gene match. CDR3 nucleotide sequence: TGCAGCGTAAGAGGTTGGACTAGAGACACCGGGGAGCTGTTTTTT. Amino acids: CSVRGWTRDTGELFF.

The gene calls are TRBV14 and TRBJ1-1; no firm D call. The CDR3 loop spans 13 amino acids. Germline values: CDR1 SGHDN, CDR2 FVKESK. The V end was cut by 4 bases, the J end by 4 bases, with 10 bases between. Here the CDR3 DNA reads TGTGCCAGCAGCCCAGTAAGGGCCACTGAAGCTTTCTTT. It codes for CASSPVRATEAFF.